These 17 T cell receptor beta chains share one sample of origin, sequenced in a study of blood T cell repertoires in COVID-19. The method was immunoSEQ multiplex PCR; TCRdb's version includes in-frame clones alone and lacks a portion of them. The sample holds about 78,000 clones, 80% to 95% seen once. Sequencing was performed on peripheral blood. All receptors come from a woman aged 50 to 60 in a cohort sampled during active COVID-19.

J is TRBJ1-3 and V is TRBV7-3, with D perhaps TRBD1 (6 bases). V lost 5 bases to trimming and J lost 4 bases, with 12 bases between them. This CDR3 is built from 14 residues. Germline CDR1 reads SGHTA; CDR2 reads FQGTGA. CDR3 region: CASSPPGAGNTIYF. The CDR3 DNA reads as TGTGCCAGCAGCCCCCCAGGGGCAGGAAACACCATATATTTT. Using reference TRBV7-3 and TRBJ1-3 for the parts outside the CDR3, the full variable domain is GAGVSQTPSNKVTEKGKYVELRCDPISGHTALYWYRQSLGQGPEFLIYFQGTGAADDSGLPNDRFFAVRPEGSVSTLKIQRTERGDSAVYLCASSPPGAGNTIYFGEGSWLTVV.

This chain connects TRBV27 to TRBJ1-1; no clear D. V lost 2 bases to trimming and J lost 1 base, with 14 bases between them. CDR1 and CDR2 from the germline V gene are MNHEY and SMNVEV (reference sequence). The CDR3 totals 16 residues. The CDR3 nucleotides are TGTGCCAGCAGTTTAACCCCCGGACTGACGAACACTGAAGCTTTCTTT. It specifies CASSLTPGLTNTEAFF.

The rearrangement uses TRBV5-1 and TRBJ2-7, with a tentative D call TRBD2 (6 bases). This CDR3 comprises 15 residues. V shed 0 bases and J shed 1 base, with 11 bases lying between them. Germline V gene sequence: CDR1 SGHRS, CDR2 YFSETQ. Here the CDR3 DNA reads TGCGCCAGCAGCTTGGCAGCGGGTCTATCCTACGAGCAGTACTTC. It is translated as CASSLAAGLSYEQYF.

This chain uses TRBV3-1 (or the pseudogene TRBV3-2) with TRBJ1-2, with 11 bases matching TRBD1. J lost 9 bases, V lost 4 bases, and 7 bases had no gene match. This CDR3 is 14 amino acids long. The V gene's germline CDR1 is LGHDT and CDR2 YNNKEL (reference sequence). DNA of the CDR3: TGTGCCAGCAGCCGGACAGGGGGCGCTTTTAGCTACACCTTC. It translates to CASSRTGGAFSYTF.

This clone was seen once. This sequence joins TRBV6-5 and TRBJ1-1, with D maybe TRBD1 (5 bases). Germline-derived CDR1 and CDR2 are MNHEY and SVGAGI. The V end lost 0 bases, the J end lost 6 bases, and 8 bases lay between the germline ends. This CDR3 comprises 13 residues. This chain's CDR3 is CASSYSDSPEAFF. The CDR3 DNA reads as TGTGCCAGCAGTTACTCCGACAGCCCTGAAGCTTTCTTT.

The rearrangement joins TRBV5-4 to TRBJ2-7; no clear D. Looked up from germline, CDR1 is SGHNT and CDR2 is YYREEE (reference sequence). Deletions cut 0 bases from V and 7 bases from J, with 11 bases between. This CDR3 spans 13 amino acids. The CDR3 here is CASSLVGLAEQYF. The CDR3 DNA follows: TGTGCCAGCAGCTTGGTTGGTTTAGCTGAGCAGTACTTC.

The chain recombines TRBV28 with TRBJ1-4; D call uncertain. CDR3 length: 14 amino acids. V shed 4 bases and J shed 0 bases, with 6 bases lying between them. The V gene's germline CDR1 is MDHEN and CDR2 SYDVKM. The CDR3 spells CASSSGATNEKLFF. The CDR3 DNA reads TGTGCCAGCAGTTCCGGGGCAACTAATGAAAAACTGTTTTTT.

The V gene is TRBV6-5, the J gene TRBJ2-2; possible D gene TRBD2, 6 bases. The CDR3 extends over 11 amino acids. Between the trimmed V and J ends, which lost 6 bases and 12 bases, there was a span of 11 bases. From germline, CDR1 is MNHEY and CDR2 SVGAGI. This chain's CDR3 is CASRSEGKLFF. CDR3 in DNA: TGTGCCAGCAGATCGGAGGGAAAGCTGTTTTTT.

V gene TRBV5-1 combines with J gene TRBJ2-2; no definite D call. In germline, CDR1 is SGHRS, CDR2 YFSETQ. CDR3 length: 14 amino acids. Trimming removed 6 bases from V and 8 bases from J, with 17 bases in between. CDR3 loop: CASMLDLRLGELFF. The CDR3 nucleotides are TGCGCCAGCATGCTCGACTTGCGTTTGGGGGAGCTGTTTTTT.

V and J are TRBV18 and TRBJ2-7; tentative D call: TRBD1 (6 bases). Per the germline V gene, CDR1 is KGHSH and CDR2 is LQKENI. The CDR3 spans 15 residues. Trimming shortened V by 0 bases and J by 4 bases, and 13 bases separated the two germline ends. CDR3: CASSPPSRQAYEQYF. CDR3 in DNA: TGTGCCAGCTCACCACCCTCGAGACAGGCTTACGAGCAGTACTTC.

The chain links TRBV7-2 to TRBJ2-1; D is possibly TRBD2 (5 bases). Germline V gene lookup returns CDR1 SGHTA and CDR2 FQGNSA. V was cut by 5 bases and J by 4 bases, with 9 bases left in between. The CDR3 covers 13 residues. The CDR3 here is CASSPQRYNEQFF. The CDR3 bases are TGTGCCAGCAGCCCGCAGCGGTACAATGAGCAGTTCTTC.

The CDR3: CASRAGPSTGELFF. The CDR3 bases are TGTGCCAGCAGAGCGGGACCTTCCACCGGGGAGCTGTTTTTT. The J gene is TRBJ2-2, the V gene TRBV28; 7 positions agree with TRBD2. There are 14 residues in the CDR3. Germline V gene data show CDR1 as MDHEN and CDR2 as SYDVKM. Trimming took 6 bases from V and 4 from J; bases not matched to a gene: 5.

V usage is TRBV19 and J usage is TRBJ2-1; 7 nucleotides align to TRBD2. This CDR3 has 17 amino acids. The V gene's germline CDR1 is LNHDA and CDR2 SQIVND (reference sequence). Trimming cost V 4 bases and J 6 bases; bases outside gene matches: 15. Here the CDR3 reads CASSSPPWAGALNEQFF. The DNA of the CDR3 is TGTGCCAGTAGTAGCCCCCCTTGGGCGGGAGCCCTCAATGAGCAGTTCTTC.

The chain recombines TRBV18 with TRBJ2-3, with D possibly matching TRBD1 (6 bases). CDR1 KGHSH and CDR2 LQKENI come from the germline V gene. V lost 3 bases and J 2 bases, leaving 12 bases between the germline ends. This CDR3 region has 15 residues. The CDR3 protein is CASSPIRDNTDTQYF. CDR3 nucleotides: TGTGCCAGCTCACCTATTAGGGACAACACAGATACGCAGTATTTT.

The rearrangement links TRBV7-6 to TRBJ2-3; D unresolved. Trimming shortened V by 4 bases and J by 0 bases, and 17 bases separated the two germline ends. CDR1 is SGHVS and CDR2 is FNYEAQ in the germline V gene. The CDR3 length is 17 residues. CDR3 DNA: TGTGCCAGCAGCTCCTTTGTACTCCCCTCGAGCACAGATACGCAGTATTTT. This encodes CASSSFVLPSSTDTQYF.

The gene calls are TRBV10-3 and TRBJ2-7; a possible D gene is TRBD2 (6 bases). This CDR3 contains 13 residues. The V end was cut by 6 bases, the J end by 5 bases, with 14 bases between. The germline V gene has CDR1 ENHRY and CDR2 SYGVKD. The CDR3 bases are TGTGCCATCAGGGGCCCGGGAGCGGACGAGCAGTACTTC. Translated, it gives CAIRGPGADEQYF.

The gene calls are TRBV5-4 and TRBJ2-3; D unclear. Deletions cut 4 bases from V and 0 bases from J, with 3 bases between. The germline V gene encodes CDR1 SGHNT and CDR2 YYREEE (reference sequence). This CDR3 region has 12 residues. The CDR3 sequence: CASSQSTDTQYF. The CDR3 nucleotides are TGTGCCAGCAGCCAGAGCACAGATACGCAGTATTTT.